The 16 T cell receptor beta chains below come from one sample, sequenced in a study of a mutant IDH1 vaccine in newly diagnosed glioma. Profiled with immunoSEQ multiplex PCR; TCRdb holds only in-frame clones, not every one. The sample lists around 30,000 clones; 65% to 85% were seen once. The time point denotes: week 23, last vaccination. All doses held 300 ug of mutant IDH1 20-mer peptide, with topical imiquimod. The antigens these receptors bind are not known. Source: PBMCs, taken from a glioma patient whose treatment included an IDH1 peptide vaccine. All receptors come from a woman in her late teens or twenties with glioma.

Here the CDR3 reads CAISESTGGGGEAFF. The CDR3 DNA is TGTGCCATCAGTGAGTCGACAGGGGGCGGAGGGGAAGCTTTCTTT. This chain links TRBV10-3 with TRBJ1-1, with 10 bases that match TRBD1. Germline lookup yields CDR1 ENHRY and CDR2 SYGVKD. Trimming removed 0 bases from V and 8 bases from J; junction bases left unmatched: 6. The CDR3 sequence is 15 residues long.

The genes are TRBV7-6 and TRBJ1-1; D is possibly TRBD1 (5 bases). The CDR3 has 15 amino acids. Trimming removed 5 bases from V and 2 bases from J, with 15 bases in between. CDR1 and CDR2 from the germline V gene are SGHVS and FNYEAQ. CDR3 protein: CASSPSWGPNTEAFF. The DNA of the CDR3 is TGTGCCAGCAGCCCCAGCTGGGGCCCAAACACTGAAGCTTTCTTT. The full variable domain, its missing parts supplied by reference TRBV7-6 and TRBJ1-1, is GAGVSQSPRYKVTKRGQDVALRCDPISGHVSLYWYRQALGQGPEFLTYFNYEAQQDKSGLPNDRFSAERPEGSISTLTIQRTEQRDSAMYRCASSPSWGPNTEAFFGQGTRLTVV.

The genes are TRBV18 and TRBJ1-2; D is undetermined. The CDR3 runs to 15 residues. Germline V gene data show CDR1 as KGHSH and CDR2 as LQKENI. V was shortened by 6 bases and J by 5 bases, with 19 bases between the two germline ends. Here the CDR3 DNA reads TGTGCCAGCTCGGGTAGCGGTGATACTCAGTATGGCTACACCTTC. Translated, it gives CASSGSGDTQYGYTF.

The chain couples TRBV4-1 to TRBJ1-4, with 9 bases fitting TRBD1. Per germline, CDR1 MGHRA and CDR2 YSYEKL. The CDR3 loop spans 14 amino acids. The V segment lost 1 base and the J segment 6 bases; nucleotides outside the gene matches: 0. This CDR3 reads CASSQGTGDEKLFF. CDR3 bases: TGCGCCAGCAGCCAAGGGACAGGGGATGAAAAACTGTTTTTT.

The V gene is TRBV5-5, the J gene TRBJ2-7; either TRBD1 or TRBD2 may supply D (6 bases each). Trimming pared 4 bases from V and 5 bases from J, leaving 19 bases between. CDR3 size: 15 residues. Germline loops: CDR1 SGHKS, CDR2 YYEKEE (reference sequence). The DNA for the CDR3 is TGTGCCAGCAGCCTCGAGGGGGGCGCCCACAACGAGCAGTACTTC. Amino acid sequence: CASSLEGGAHNEQYF.

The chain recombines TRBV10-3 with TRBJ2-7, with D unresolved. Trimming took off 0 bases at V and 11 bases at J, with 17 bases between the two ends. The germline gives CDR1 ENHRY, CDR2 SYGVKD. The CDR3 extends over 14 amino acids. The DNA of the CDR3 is TGTGCCATCAGTGAGTCTCGGCCTATTATAGTGGAGTACTTC. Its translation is CAISESRPIIVEYF.

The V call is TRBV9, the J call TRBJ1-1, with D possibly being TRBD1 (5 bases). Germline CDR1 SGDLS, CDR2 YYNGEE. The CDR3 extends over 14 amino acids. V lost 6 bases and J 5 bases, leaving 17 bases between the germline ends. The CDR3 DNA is TGTGCCAGCACTAGACCCGGGGGAGGTACTGAAGCTTTCTTT. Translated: CASTRPGGGTEAFF.

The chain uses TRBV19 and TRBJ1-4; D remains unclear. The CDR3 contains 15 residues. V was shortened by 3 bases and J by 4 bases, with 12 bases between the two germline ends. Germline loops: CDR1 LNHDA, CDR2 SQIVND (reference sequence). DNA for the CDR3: TGTGCCAGTAGTATGGGCGGCCGCTATAATGAAAAACTGTTTTTT. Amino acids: CASSMGGRYNEKLFF.

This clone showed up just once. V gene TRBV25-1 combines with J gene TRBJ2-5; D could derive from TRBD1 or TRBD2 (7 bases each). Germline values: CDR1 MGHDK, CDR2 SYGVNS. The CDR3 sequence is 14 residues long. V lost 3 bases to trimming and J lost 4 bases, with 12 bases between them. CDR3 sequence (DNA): TGTGCCAGCAGTGAGGGGAGGGGGCTAGAGACCCAGTACTTC. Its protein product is CASSEGRGLETQYF. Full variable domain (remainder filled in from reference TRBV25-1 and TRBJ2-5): EADIYQTPRYLVIGTGKKITLECSQTMGHDKMYWYQQDPGMELHLIHYSYGVNSTEKGDLSSESTVSRIRTEHFPLTLESARPSHTSQYLCASSEGRGLETQYFGPGTRLLVL.

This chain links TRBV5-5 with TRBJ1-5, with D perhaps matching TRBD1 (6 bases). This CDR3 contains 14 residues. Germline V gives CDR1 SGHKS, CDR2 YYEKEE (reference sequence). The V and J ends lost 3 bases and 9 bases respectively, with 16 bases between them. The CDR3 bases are TGTGCCAGCAGCTCCCGACAGGATGGGTGGCCCCAGCATTTT. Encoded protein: CASSSRQDGWPQHF.

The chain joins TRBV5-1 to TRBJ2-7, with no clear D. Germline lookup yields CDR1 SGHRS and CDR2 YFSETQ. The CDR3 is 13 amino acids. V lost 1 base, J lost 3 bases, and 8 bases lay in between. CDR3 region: CASSLLSNYEQYF. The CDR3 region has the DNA TGCGCCAGCAGCTTGTTAAGTAACTACGAGCAGTACTTC.

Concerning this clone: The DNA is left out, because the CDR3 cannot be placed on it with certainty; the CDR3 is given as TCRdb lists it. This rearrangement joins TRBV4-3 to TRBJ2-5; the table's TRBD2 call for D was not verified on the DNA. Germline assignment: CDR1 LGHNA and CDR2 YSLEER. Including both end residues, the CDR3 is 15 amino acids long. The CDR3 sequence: CASSQVFWRGKTQYF.

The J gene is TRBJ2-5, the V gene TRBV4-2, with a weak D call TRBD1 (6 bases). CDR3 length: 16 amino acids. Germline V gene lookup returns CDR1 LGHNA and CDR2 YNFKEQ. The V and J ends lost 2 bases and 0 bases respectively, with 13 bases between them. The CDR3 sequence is CASSQSGTKDQETQYF. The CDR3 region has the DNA TGTGCCAGCAGCCAATCCGGGACAAAGGACCAAGAGACCCAGTACTTC.

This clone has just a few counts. The CDR3 nucleotides read TGTGCCAGCAGTGCCCCGAAACGGCGTCGGACAGGTTCGAACACTGAAGCTTTCTTT. It encodes CASSAPKRRRTGSNTEAFF. The chain combines TRBV6-4 with TRBJ1-1; 7 nucleotides match TRBD1. Germline assignment: CDR1 MRHNA and CDR2 SNTAGT. This CDR3 is 19 amino acids long. V lost 4 bases, J lost 1 base, and 18 bases stayed unmatched.

As DNA, the CDR3 is TGTGCCAGCAGCCCCGGGGGGCTCTATGGCTACACCTTC. Its translation is CASSPGGLYGYTF. The V and J genes are TRBV7-6 and TRBJ1-2, with a tentative D call TRBD1 (6 bases). Germline CDR1 is SGHVS and CDR2 is FNYEAQ. The CDR3 is 13 amino acids. V was cut by 5 bases and J by 4 bases, with 11 bases left in between.

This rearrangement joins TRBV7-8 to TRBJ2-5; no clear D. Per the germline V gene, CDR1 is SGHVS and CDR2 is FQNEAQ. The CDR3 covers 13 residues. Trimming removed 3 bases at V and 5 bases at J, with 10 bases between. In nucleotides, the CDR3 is TGTGCCAGCAGCTTTTCCAGTTGGGAGACCCAGTACTTC. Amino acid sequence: CASSFSSWETQYF. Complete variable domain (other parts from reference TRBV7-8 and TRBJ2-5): GAGVSQSPRYKVAKRGQDVALRCDPISGHVSLFWYQQALGQGPEFLTYFQNEAQLDKSGLPSDRFFAERPEGSVSTLKIQRTQQEDSAVYLCASSFSSWETQYFGPGTRLLVL.